The T cell receptor beta chain described here comes from a study of blood T cells in healthy people across ages. CDR3 length: 12 amino acids. Trimming took 1 base from V and 8 from J, leaving 11 bases between them. Per germline, CDR1 DFQATT and CDR2 SNEGSKA (reference sequence). The second PCR ran roughly 7 to 11 cycles with a sample-barcoded 5' primer and J-beta primers. Using its own MiXCR run on the 5' RACE reads, TCRdb lists one record per CDR3 protein. The data hold 660,000 or so distinct CDR3 sequences, with 58% observed a single time. This TCR was recovered from a man in his 60s in good health. This chain joins TRBV20-1 and TRBJ1-2; D is unresolved. Specimen: blood. The CDR3 region has the DNA TGCAGTGCTAGAGCCCTTCCTTGGGGCTACACCTTC. Its protein product is CSARALPWGYTF.